This T cell receptor (beta chain) comes out of a study of cytotoxic CD8 clonotypes in ibrutinib-treated CLL. Whole-study findings and limits: Having risen at ibrutinib response, clonality had fallen back toward baseline by progression.

TCRdb keeps only in-frame clones here, not all; method: immunoSEQ multiplex PCR. The sample contains 65,000 to 85,000 clones, around 78% of which appear only once. V was pared by 6 bases and J by 6 bases, with 7 bases of the junction left unmatched. This CDR3 is 14 amino acids long. Per germline, CDR1 MNHEY and CDR2 SVGAGI. This clone was detected only a few times. Its antigen remains unknown. The TCR comes from a human donor with chronic lymphocytic leukemia. This rearrangement joins TRBV6-5 to TRBJ2-5; 10 positions agree with TRBD1. The material sequenced was PBMCs, taken after 24 months of ibrutinib treatment. The CDR3: CASSPGQGGQTQYF. CDR3 nucleotide sequence: TGTGCCAGCAGCCCCGGACAGGGGGGTCAGACCCAGTACTTC.